These 18 T cell receptor beta chains were all obtained from the same sample, sequenced in a study of blood T cell repertoires in COVID-19. Measured with immunoSEQ multiplex PCR; TCRdb has only the in-frame clones, and not every one. The data contain approximately 62,000 clones, roughly four fifths of them singletons. The sequenced sample was peripheral blood. These receptors were collected from a man older than 75 with acute or convalescent COVID-19.

The chain is built from TRBV14 and TRBJ2-7; a possible D gene is TRBD2 (7 bases). V gave up 1 base and J gave up 6 bases, with 19 bases separating them. Germline V gene data show CDR1 as SGHDN and CDR2 as FVKESK. The CDR3 extends over 16 amino acids. The CDR3 sequence is CASSQGKRGQGGEQYF. CDR3 bases: TGTGCCAGCAGCCAAGGAAAGCGGGGCCAAGGGGGCGAGCAGTACTTC.

CDR3 nucleotide sequence: TGTGCCAGCAGCTCCGGGACTAGTAACTACGAGCAGTACTTC. It encodes CASSSGTSNYEQYF. The chain is built from TRBV7-9 and TRBJ2-7, with 8 bases fitting TRBD2. Per the germline V gene, CDR1 is SEHNR and CDR2 is FQNEAQ (reference sequence). V dropped 4 bases and J dropped 3; count of bases not matched to a gene: 5. The CDR3 loop spans 14 amino acids.

The chain uses TRBV4-1 and TRBJ2-4; tentative D call: TRBD1 (5 bases). This CDR3 comprises 15 residues. Germline loops: CDR1 MGHRA, CDR2 YSYEKL. V lost 0 bases, J lost 3 bases, and 9 bases lay in between. The CDR3 here is CASSQERGVKNIQYF. The CDR3 DNA reads as TGCGCCAGCAGCCAAGAAAGGGGCGTCAAAAACATTCAGTACTTC.

The chain recombines TRBV7-3 with TRBJ2-3; tentatively, D is TRBD1 (6 bases). V lost 2 bases and J 2 bases, leaving 8 bases between the germline ends. There are 14 residues in the CDR3. Germline assignment: CDR1 SGHTA and CDR2 FQGTGA. This CDR3 is CASSLQGNTDTQYF. CDR3 coding DNA: TGTGCCAGCAGCTTACAGGGGAACACAGATACGCAGTATTTT.

This chain links TRBV30 with TRBJ1-3; no clear D gene. Trimming left V 5 bases short and J 3 bases short, with 11 bases between. Looked up from germline, CDR1 is GTSNPN and CDR2 is SVGIG (reference sequence). The CDR3 is 13 amino acids. This CDR3 is CAWAVLGGNTIYF. The CDR3 bases are TGTGCCTGGGCAGTACTTGGTGGAAACACCATATATTTT.

The rearrangement links TRBV6-5 to TRBJ1-5, with a possible D match to TRBD1 (6 bases). CDR1 is MNHEY, CDR2 SVGAGI, per germline. The CDR3 loop spans 13 amino acids. Trimming removed 5 bases at V and 3 bases at J, with 8 bases between. CDR3 protein: CASSTGINQPQHF. DNA of the CDR3: TGTGCCAGCAGTACAGGGATCAATCAGCCCCAGCATTTT.

The chain combines TRBV10-3 with TRBJ1-1, with D tentatively TRBD1 (6 bases). Germline V CDR1 and CDR2: ENHRY, SYGVKD. This CDR3 has 13 residues. Trimming took 3 bases from V and 3 from J, leaving 8 bases between them. CDR3 loop: CAISDRGDTEAFF. The CDR3 region has the DNA TGTGCCATCAGTGACAGGGGTGACACTGAAGCTTTCTTT.

This chain links TRBV2 with TRBJ2-2; 14 bases are shared with TRBD2. Germline trimming cut 7 bases from V and 5 bases from J; bases unmatched to any gene: 3. The germline gives CDR1 SNHLY, CDR2 FYNNEI. This CDR3 is built from 15 residues. CDR3 coding DNA: TGTGCCAGCAATCGACTAGCGGGGGGGACCGGGGAGCTGTTTTTT. It translates to CASNRLAGGTGELFF.

The chain couples TRBV25-1 to TRBJ2-1; D possibly corresponds to TRBD2 (6 bases). V dropped 3 bases and J dropped 5 bases, with 14 bases sitting between them. Germline V CDR1 and CDR2: MGHDK, SYGVNS. The CDR3 has 15 amino acids. This chain's CDR3 is CASSDPRLGNNEQFF. CDR3 DNA: TGTGCCAGCAGTGACCCTCGACTAGGGAACAATGAGCAGTTCTTC.

The chain uses TRBV29-1 and TRBJ2-1; D is possibly TRBD2 (6 bases). Germline CDR1 SQVTM, CDR2 ANQGSEA. Trimming cost V 3 bases and J 0 bases, with 15 bases left between them. This CDR3 has 16 residues. The CDR3 region is CSVDGRKGVSYNEQFF. The CDR3 nucleotides are TGCAGCGTTGATGGGAGGAAGGGCGTCTCCTACAATGAGCAGTTCTTC.

The rearrangement joins TRBV5-1 to TRBJ2-3, with 12 bases identical to TRBD2. Germline-derived CDR1 and CDR2 are SGHRS and YFSETQ. V was pared by 7 bases and J by 0 bases, with 6 bases of the junction left unmatched. The CDR3 covers 16 residues. The CDR3 coding sequence is TGCGCCAGCTCGTCTAGCGGGGGGGCAAGCACAGATACGCAGTATTTT. This translates into CASSSSGGASTDTQYF.

DNA for the CDR3: TGTGCCATCAGTGAGCCCGGGGGGGCCGGGGATACGCAGTATTTT. Encoded protein: CAISEPGGAGDTQYF. V is TRBV10-3 and J is TRBJ2-3, with 8 positions matching TRBD2. V was pared by 2 bases and J by 6 bases, with 7 bases of the junction left unmatched. Germline values: CDR1 ENHRY, CDR2 SYGVKD. The CDR3 has 15 residues.

The chain links TRBV5-4 to TRBJ1-5; 8 bases fit TRBD1. V lost 3 bases, J lost 5 bases, and 10 bases stayed unmatched. Germline V gene lookup returns CDR1 SGHNT and CDR2 YYREEE (reference sequence). The CDR3 is 16 residues long. DNA for the CDR3: TGTGCCAGCAGCTCGGGAACAGGGGGTTTGGATCAGCCCCAGCATTTT. Its protein is CASSSGTGGLDQPQHF.

Details on this clone: Mismatch with germline at one junction end may stem from a read error. V usage is TRBV5-1 and J usage is TRBJ2-1; 9 bases map to TRBD2. In germline, CDR1 is SGHRS, CDR2 YFSETQ. The CDR3 covers 14 residues. In nucleotides, the CDR3 is TGCGCCCGCAGCCGGGGCGGGGGGGGGAATGAGCAGTTCTTC. This translates into CARSRGGGGNEQFF.

The chain is built from TRBV5-1 and TRBJ1-1, with no clear D. Germline values: CDR1 SGHRS, CDR2 YFSETQ. V was trimmed by 3 bases and J by 5 bases, leaving 20 bases between them. This CDR3 spans 16 amino acids. The CDR3 coding sequence is TGCGCCAGCAGCTCCAAGCCTCATAGTGTAGAGACTGAAGCTTTCTTT. This encodes CASSSKPHSVETEAFF. The complete variable domain, with remaining parts taken from reference TRBV5-1 and TRBJ1-1, reads KAGVTQTPRYLIKTRGQQVTLSCSPISGHRSVSWYQQTPGQGLQFLFEYFSETQRNKGNFPGRFSGRQFSNSRSEMNVSTLELGDSALYLCASSSKPHSVETEAFFGQGTRLTVV.

This rearrangement joins TRBV5-1 to TRBJ1-3; TRBD1 is a possible D gene (5 bases). CDR3 size: 15 residues. CDR1 SGHRS and CDR2 YFSETQ come from the germline V gene. Trimming cost V 3 bases and J 1 base, with 11 bases left between them. The CDR3 DNA reads TGCGCCAGCAGCTCTGCCGGGGGTTCTGGAAACACCATATATTTT. This gives the protein CASSSAGGSGNTIYF.

CDR3 DNA sequence: TGTGCCAGCAGTTACGGCCCTAGCGGGGGGTATTACGAGCAGTACTTC. As protein: CASSYGPSGGYYEQYF. The rearrangement uses TRBV6-5 and TRBJ2-7, with 11 bases matching TRBD2. V trimming: 2 bases; J trimming: 4 bases; junction bases outside the gene matches: 7. The CDR3 runs 16 residues. CDR1 is MNHEY, CDR2 SVGAGI, per germline.

This clone was counted a few times. V is TRBV6-5 and J is TRBJ1-2; D is uncertain. The CDR3 contains 14 residues. V shed 8 bases and J shed 2 bases, with 15 bases lying between them. Germline assignment: CDR1 MNHEY and CDR2 SVGAGI. The CDR3 sequence is CASAQESPNYGYTF. The CDR3 region has the DNA TGTGCCAGCGCCCAGGAATCTCCAAACTATGGCTACACCTTC.